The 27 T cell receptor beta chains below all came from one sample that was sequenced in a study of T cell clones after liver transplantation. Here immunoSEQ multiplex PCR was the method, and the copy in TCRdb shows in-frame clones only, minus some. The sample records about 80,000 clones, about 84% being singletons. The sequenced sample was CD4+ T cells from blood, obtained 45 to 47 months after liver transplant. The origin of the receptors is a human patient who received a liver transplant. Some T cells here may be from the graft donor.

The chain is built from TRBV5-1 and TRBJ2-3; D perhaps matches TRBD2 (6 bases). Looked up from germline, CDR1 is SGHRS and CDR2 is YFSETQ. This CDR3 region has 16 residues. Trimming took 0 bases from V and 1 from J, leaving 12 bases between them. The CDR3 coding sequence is TGCGCCAGCAGCTTGGGAAGATCTAGCGGCACAGATACGCAGTATTTT. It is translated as CASSLGRSSGTDTQYF.

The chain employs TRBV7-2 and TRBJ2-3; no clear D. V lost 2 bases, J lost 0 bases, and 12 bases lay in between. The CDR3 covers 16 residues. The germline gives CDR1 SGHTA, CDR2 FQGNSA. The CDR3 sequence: CASSLMAASSTDTQYF. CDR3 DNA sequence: TGTGCCAGCAGCTTAATGGCGGCCTCTAGCACAGATACGCAGTATTTT.

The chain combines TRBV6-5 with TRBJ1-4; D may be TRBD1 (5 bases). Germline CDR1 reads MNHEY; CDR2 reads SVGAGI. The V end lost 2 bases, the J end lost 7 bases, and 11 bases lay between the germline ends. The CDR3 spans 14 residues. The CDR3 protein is CASSYQGLSEKLFF. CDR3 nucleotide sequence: TGTGCCAGCAGTTACCAGGGCCTGAGTGAAAAACTGTTTTTT.

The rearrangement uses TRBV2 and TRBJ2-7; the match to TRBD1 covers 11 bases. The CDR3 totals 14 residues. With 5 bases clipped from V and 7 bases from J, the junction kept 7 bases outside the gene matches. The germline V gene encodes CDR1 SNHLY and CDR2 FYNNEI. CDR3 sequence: CASSPRTGGWEQYF. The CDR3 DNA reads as TGTGCCAGCAGTCCTAGGACAGGGGGCTGGGAGCAGTACTTC.

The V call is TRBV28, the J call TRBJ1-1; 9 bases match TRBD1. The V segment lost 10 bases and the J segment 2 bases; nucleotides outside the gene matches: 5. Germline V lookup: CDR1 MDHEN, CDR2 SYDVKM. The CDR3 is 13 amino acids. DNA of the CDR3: TGTGCCATACAGGGGGCAGGAAACACTGAAGCTTTCTTT. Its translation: CAIQGAGNTEAFF.

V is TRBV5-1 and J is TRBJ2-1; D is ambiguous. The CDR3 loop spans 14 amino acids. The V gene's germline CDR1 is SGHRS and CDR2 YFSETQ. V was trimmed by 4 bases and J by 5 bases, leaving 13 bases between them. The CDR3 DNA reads TGCGCCAGCAGCCCACCCCGGAATAACAATGAGCAGTTCTTC. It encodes CASSPPRNNNEQFF.

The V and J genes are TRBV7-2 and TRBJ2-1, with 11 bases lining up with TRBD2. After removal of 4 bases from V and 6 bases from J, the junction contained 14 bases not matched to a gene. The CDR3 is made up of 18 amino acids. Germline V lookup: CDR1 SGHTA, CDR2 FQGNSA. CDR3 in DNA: TGTGCCAGCAGCTCTTTTAGGAGGATGGGGACTAGCGGCAATGAGCAGTTCTTC. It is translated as CASSSFRRMGTSGNEQFF.

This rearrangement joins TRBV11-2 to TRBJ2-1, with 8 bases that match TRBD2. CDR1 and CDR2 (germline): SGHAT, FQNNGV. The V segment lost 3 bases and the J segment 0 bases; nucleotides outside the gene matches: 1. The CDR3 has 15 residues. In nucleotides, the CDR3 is TGTGCCAGCAGCTTGAGCGGGAGCTCCTACAATGAGCAGTTCTTC. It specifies CASSLSGSSYNEQFF.

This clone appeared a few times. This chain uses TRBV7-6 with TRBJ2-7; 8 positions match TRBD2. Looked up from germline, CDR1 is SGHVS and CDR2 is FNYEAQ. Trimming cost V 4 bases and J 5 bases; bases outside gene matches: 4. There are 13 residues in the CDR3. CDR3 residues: CASSYKAGDEQYF. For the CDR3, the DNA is TGTGCCAGCAGCTACAAAGCGGGGGACGAGCAGTACTTC.

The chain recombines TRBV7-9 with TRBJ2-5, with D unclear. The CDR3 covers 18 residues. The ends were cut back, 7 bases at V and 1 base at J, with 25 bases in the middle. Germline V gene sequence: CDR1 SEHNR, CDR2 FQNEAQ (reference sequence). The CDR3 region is CASTPWPRARRLQETQYF. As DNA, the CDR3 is TGTGCCAGCACCCCCTGGCCGAGAGCACGCCGCCTCCAAGAGACCCAGTACTTC.

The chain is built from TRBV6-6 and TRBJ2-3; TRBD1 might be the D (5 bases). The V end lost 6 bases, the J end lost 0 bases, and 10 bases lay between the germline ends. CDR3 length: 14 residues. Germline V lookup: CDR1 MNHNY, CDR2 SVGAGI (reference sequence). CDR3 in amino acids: CASRPRGSTDTQYF. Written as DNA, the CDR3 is TGTGCCAGCAGACCAAGGGGCAGCACAGATACGCAGTATTTT.

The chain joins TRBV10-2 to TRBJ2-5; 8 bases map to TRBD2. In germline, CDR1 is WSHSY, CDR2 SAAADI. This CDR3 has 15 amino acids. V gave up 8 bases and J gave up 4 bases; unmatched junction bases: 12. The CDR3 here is CASSRGLGGGETQYF. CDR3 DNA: TGCGCCAGCTCCCGGGGACTAGGAGGTGGAGAGACCCAGTACTTC.

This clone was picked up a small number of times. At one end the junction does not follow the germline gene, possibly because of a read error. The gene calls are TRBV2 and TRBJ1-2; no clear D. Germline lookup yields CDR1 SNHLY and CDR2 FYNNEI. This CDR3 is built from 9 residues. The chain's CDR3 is CASSEAPRF. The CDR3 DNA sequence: TGTGCCAGCAGTGAAGCGCCTCGCTTC.

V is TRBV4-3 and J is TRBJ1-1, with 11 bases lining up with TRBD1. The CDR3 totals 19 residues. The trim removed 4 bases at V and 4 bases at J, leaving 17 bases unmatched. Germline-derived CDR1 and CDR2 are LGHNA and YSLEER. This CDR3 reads CASSLSVPGQGGLGTEAFF. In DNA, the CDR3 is TGCGCCAGCAGCCTGTCGGTTCCGGGACAGGGGGGCCTGGGCACTGAAGCTTTCTTT.

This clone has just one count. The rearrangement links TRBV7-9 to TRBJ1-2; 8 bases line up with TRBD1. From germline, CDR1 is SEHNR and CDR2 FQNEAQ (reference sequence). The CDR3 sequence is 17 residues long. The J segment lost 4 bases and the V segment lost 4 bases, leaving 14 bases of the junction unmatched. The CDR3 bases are TGTGCCAGCAGCTCCGCCGGGACAGGACGTACTGGCTATGGCTACACCTTC. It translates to CASSSAGTGRTGYGYTF.

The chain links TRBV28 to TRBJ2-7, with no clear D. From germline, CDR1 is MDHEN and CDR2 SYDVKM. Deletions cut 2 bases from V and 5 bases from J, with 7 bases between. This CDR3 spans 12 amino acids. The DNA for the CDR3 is TGTGCCAGCAGTTTAGGTTACGACGAGCAGTACTTC. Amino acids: CASSLGYDEQYF.

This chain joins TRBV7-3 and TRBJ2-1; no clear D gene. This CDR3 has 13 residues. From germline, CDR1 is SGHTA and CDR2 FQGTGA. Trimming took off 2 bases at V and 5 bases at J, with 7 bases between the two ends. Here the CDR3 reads CASSLFLDNEQFF. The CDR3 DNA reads TGTGCCAGCAGCTTATTCCTAGACAATGAGCAGTTCTTC.

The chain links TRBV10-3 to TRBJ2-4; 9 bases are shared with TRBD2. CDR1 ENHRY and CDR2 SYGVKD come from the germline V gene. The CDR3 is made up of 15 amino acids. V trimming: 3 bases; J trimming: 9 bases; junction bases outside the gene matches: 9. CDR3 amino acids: CAISESGGREGIQYF. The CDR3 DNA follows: TGTGCCATCAGTGAATCAGGCGGGAGGGAGGGCATTCAGTACTTC.

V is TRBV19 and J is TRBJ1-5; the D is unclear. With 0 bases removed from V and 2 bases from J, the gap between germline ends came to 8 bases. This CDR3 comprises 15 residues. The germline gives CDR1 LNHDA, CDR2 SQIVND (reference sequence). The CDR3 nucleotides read TGTGCCAGTAGTATAGAAACAACAGGCAATCAGCCCCAGCATTTT. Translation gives CASSIETTGNQPQHF.

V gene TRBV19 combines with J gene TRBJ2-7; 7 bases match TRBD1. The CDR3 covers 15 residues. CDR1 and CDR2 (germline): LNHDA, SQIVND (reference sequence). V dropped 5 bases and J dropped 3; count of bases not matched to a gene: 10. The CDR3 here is CASSEGGEGRYEQYF. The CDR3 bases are TGTGCCAGTAGTGAAGGGGGCGAAGGTCGCTACGAGCAGTACTTC.

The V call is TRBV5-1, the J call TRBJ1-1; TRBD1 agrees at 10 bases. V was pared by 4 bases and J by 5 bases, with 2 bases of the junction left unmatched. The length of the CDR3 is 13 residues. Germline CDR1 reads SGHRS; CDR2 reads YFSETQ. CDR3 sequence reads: CASSPGQGTEAFF. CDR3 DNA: TGCGCCAGCAGCCCGGGACAGGGGACTGAAGCTTTCTTT.

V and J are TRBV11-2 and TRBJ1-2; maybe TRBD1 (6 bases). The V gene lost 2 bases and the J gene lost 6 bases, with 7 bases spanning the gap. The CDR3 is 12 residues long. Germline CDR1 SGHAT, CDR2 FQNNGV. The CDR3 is CASSLSGDGYTF. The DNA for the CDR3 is TGTGCCAGCAGCTTATCAGGGGATGGCTACACCTTC.

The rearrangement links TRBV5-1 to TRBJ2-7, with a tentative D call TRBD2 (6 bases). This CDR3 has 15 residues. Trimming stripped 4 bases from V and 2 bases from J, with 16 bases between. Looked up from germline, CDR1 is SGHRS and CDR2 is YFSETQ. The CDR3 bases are TGCGCCAGCAGCCTCAGGTCTGGGAGGACCTACGAGCAGTACTTC. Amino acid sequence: CASSLRSGRTYEQYF.

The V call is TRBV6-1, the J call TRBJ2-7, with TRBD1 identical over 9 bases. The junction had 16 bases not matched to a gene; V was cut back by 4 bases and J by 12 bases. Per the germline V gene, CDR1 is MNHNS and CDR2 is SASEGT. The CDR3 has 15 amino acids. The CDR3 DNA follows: TGTGCCAGCAGTGGGGGGACAGGGATACGGCTACGACGGTACTTC. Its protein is CASSGGTGIRLRRYF.

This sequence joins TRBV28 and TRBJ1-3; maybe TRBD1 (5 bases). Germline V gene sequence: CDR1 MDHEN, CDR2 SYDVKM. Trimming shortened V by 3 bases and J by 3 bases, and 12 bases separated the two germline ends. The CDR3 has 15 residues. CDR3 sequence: CASSFIGTYGNTIYF. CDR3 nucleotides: TGTGCCAGCAGTTTCATCGGGACGTATGGAAACACCATATATTTT.

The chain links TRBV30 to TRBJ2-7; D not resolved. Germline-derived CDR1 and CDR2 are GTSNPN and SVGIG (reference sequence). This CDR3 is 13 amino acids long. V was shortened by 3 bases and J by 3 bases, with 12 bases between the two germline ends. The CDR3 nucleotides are TGTGCCTGGAGCCGGAACCAGCTCTACGAGCAGTACTTC. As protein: CAWSRNQLYEQYF.

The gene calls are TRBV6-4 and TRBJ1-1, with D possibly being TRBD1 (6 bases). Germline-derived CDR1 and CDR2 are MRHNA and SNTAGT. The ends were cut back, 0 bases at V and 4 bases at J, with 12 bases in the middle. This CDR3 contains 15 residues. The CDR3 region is CASSDSTQGPTEAFF. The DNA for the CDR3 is TGTGCCAGCAGTGACTCGACGCAGGGGCCCACTGAAGCTTTCTTT.